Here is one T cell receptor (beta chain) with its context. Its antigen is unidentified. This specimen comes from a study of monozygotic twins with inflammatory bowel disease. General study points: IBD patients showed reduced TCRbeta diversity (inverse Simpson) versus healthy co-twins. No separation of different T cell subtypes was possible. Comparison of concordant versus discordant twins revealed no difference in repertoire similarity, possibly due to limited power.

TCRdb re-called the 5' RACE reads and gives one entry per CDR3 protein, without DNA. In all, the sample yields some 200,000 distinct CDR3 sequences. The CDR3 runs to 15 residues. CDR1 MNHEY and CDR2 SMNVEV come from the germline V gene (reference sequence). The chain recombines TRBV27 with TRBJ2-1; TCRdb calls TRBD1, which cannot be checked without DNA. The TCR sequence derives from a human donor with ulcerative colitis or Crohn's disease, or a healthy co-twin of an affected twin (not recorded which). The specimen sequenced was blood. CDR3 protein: CASSWGTVSYNEQFF.